What follows are 21 T cell receptor beta chains derived from one specimen sequenced in a study of beta chain features in type 1 diabetes. Expressed TCRB transcripts were sequenced, since all the RNA that had been isolated was reverse transcribed. Data came from immunoSEQ multiplex PCR; TCRdb stores just in-frame clones and leaves some out. The repertoire holds a few hundred thousand clones, with roughly 16% as singletons. The sample taken for sequencing was naive CD4+ T cells from blood. The receptors here all came from a woman between 18 and 29 years old in good health.

Only a few counts were recorded for this clone. The rearrangement links TRBV29-1 to TRBJ2-7; TRBD2 agrees at 9 bases. After removal of 5 bases from V and 7 bases from J, the junction contained 3 bases not matched to a gene. Germline values: CDR1 SQVTM, CDR2 ANQGSEA. This CDR3 contains 11 residues. The DNA of the CDR3 is TGCAGCGTTCTTCTAGCGGGAGAGCAGTACTTC. Protein sequence: CSVLLAGEQYF.

The table lists this clone with a few counts. V gene TRBV19 combines with J gene TRBJ2-7; D may be TRBD1 (5 bases). Per the germline V gene, CDR1 is LNHDA and CDR2 is SQIVND (reference sequence). With 5 bases removed from V and 3 bases from J, the gap between germline ends came to 17 bases. This CDR3 region has 15 residues. This chain's CDR3 is CASSDRFGQNYEQYF. Written as DNA, the CDR3 is TGTGCCAGTAGTGACAGATTCGGACAAAACTACGAGCAGTACTTC.

The sample holds a few counts of this clone. The rearrangement links TRBV18 to TRBJ1-1; 7 nucleotides align to TRBD1. The CDR3 contains 14 residues. The V segment lost 0 bases and the J segment 6 bases; nucleotides outside the gene matches: 4. Germline assignment: CDR1 KGHSH and CDR2 LQKENI. CDR3 region: CASSPPGDRSEAFF. The CDR3 DNA reads as TGTGCCAGCTCACCACCCGGGGACAGATCTGAAGCTTTCTTT. The full variable domain, its missing parts supplied by reference TRBV18 and TRBJ1-1, is NAGVMQNPRHLVRRRGQEARLRCSPMKGHSHVYWYRQLPEEGLKFMVYLQKENIIDESGMPKERFSAEFPKEGPSILRIQQVVRGDSAAYFCASSPPGDRSEAFFGQGTRLTVV.

This clone was seen more than once but under ten times. J is TRBJ2-1 and V is TRBV5-1; possible D gene TRBD1, 6 bases. Germline V gives CDR1 SGHRS, CDR2 YFSETQ. With 5 bases removed from V and 0 bases from J, the gap between germline ends came to 12 bases. The length of the CDR3 is 15 residues. CDR3 DNA: TGCGCCAGCAGAACCGGACAGTACTCCTACAATGAGCAGTTCTTC. Translated, it gives CASRTGQYSYNEQFF.

V and J are TRBV7-9 and TRBJ2-6, with D possibly matching TRBD1 (6 bases). This CDR3 spans 17 amino acids. V lost 3 bases to trimming and J lost 0 bases, with 12 bases between them. Germline-derived CDR1 and CDR2 are SEHNR and FQNEAQ (reference sequence). The CDR3 region has the DNA TGTGCCAGCAGCTTCGGACAGCGAAGCTCTGGGGCCAACGTCCTGACTTTC. Protein: CASSFGQRSSGANVLTF.

This clone came up a few times. The chain couples TRBV28 to TRBJ2-1; a weak D match, TRBD2 (5 bases). Germline values: CDR1 MDHEN, CDR2 SYDVKM. The V gene lost 6 bases and the J gene lost 7 bases, with 10 bases spanning the gap. This CDR3 spans 12 amino acids. CDR3: CASSITRNEQFF. DNA for the CDR3: TGTGCCAGCAGCATTACTAGGAATGAGCAGTTCTTC.

The chain is built from TRBV2 and TRBJ2-5; D is ambiguous. The CDR3 consists of 11 residues. Germline lookup yields CDR1 SNHLY and CDR2 FYNNEI. The V and J ends lost 4 bases and 3 bases respectively, with 3 bases between them. The CDR3 sequence is CASSAEETQYF. The CDR3 nucleotides read TGTGCCAGCAGTGCGGAAGAGACCCAGTACTTC.

V and J are TRBV10-3 and TRBJ1-2; the match to TRBD1 covers 11 bases. The CDR3 spans 15 residues. V lost 3 bases and J lost 7; bases outside the gene matches: 7. Germline CDR1 reads ENHRY; CDR2 reads SYGVKD. CDR3 region: CAISDLSDRGPGYTF. The DNA for the CDR3 is TGTGCCATCAGTGACCTATCGGACAGGGGGCCTGGCTACACCTTC.

The rearrangement links TRBV30 to TRBJ2-7; 8 bases agree with TRBD1. Trimming took 2 bases from V and 1 from J; bases not matched to a gene: 10. CDR3 length equals 16 residues. Germline CDR1 GTSNPN, CDR2 SVGIG (reference sequence). CDR3 sequence (DNA): TGTGCCTGGAGTCCCTCAAGGACAGGGTTTTCCTACGAGCAGTACTTC. Protein product: CAWSPSRTGFSYEQYF.

J is TRBJ1-2 and V is TRBV30; TRBD1 matches at 8 bases. The CDR3 covers 14 residues. Germline CDR1 is GTSNPN and CDR2 is SVGIG (reference sequence). Trimming took 4 bases from V and 5 from J; bases not matched to a gene: 9. CDR3 DNA sequence: TGTGCCTGGAATTATGGACAGGGTGGTTATGGCTACACCTTC. Encoded protein: CAWNYGQGGYGYTF. Combining the CDR3 with reference TRBV30 and TRBJ1-2 gives the whole variable domain SQTIHQWPATLVQPVGSPLSLECTVEGTSNPNLYWYRQAAGRGLQLLFYSVGIGQISSEVPQNLSASRPQDRQFILSSKKLLLSDSGFYLCAWNYGQGGYGYTFGSGTRLTVV.

The V gene is TRBV28, the J gene TRBJ2-1; 15 bases match TRBD2. CDR3 size: 18 residues. After removal of 5 bases from V and 4 bases from J, the junction contained 9 bases not matched to a gene. Germline-derived CDR1 and CDR2 are MDHEN and SYDVKM. DNA of the CDR3: TGTGCCAGCAGTACCACGGGACTAGCGGGAGGTCTATACAATGAGCAGTTCTTC. Translating gives CASSTTGLAGGLYNEQFF.

V gene TRBV4-2 combines with J gene TRBJ2-1, with 10 bases that match TRBD1. Trimming at V came to 3 bases and at J to 3 bases, leaving 2 bases not matched to a gene. The germline V gene has CDR1 LGHNA and CDR2 YNFKEQ. The CDR3 consists of 15 residues. The CDR3 reads CASSQGTGDYNEQFF. In DNA form, the CDR3 reads TGTGCCAGCAGCCAGGGGACAGGGGACTACAATGAGCAGTTCTTC.

The V and J genes are TRBV4-1 and TRBJ2-7; 12 bases map to TRBD2. Trimming removed 4 bases from V and 6 bases from J; junction bases left unmatched: 7. The V gene's germline CDR1 is MGHRA and CDR2 YSYEKL. This CDR3 region has 15 residues. The CDR3 DNA follows: TGCGCCAGCAGCCCACGACTAGCGGGAGATGGCGAGCAGTACTTC. Encoded protein: CASSPRLAGDGEQYF.

There are a few counts of this clone. V is TRBV9 and J is TRBJ2-7; D perhaps matches TRBD2 (6 bases). V was pared by 4 bases and J by 0 bases, with 14 bases between. Germline assignment: CDR1 SGDLS and CDR2 YYNGEE. This CDR3 contains 15 residues. The CDR3 sequence is CASSLRDSSSYEQYF. The CDR3 nucleotides read TGTGCCAGCAGCCTCCGGGACTCGAGCTCCTACGAGCAGTACTTC.

This clone is a singleton in its sample. The chain links TRBV2 to TRBJ1-1; D is uncertain. Germline V gene sequence: CDR1 SNHLY, CDR2 FYNNEI. This CDR3 is 13 amino acids long. Trimming left V 7 bases short and J 1 base short, with 10 bases between. The CDR3 here is CASTGYRNTEAFF. The CDR3 nucleotides read TGTGCCAGCACCGGTTATCGGAACACTGAAGCTTTCTTT.

The chain couples TRBV6-6 to TRBJ2-1; 8 bases match TRBD2. Trimming took 8 bases from V and 2 from J; bases not matched to a gene: 8. This CDR3 is built from 15 residues. CDR1 MNHNY and CDR2 SVGAGI come from the germline V gene (reference sequence). CDR3 loop: CASGSAGVAYNEQFF. The CDR3 nucleotides are TGTGCCAGCGGATCAGCGGGAGTTGCCTACAATGAGCAGTTCTTC.

The chain employs TRBV10-3 and TRBJ1-5; 9 bases agree with TRBD1. CDR3 length: 15 residues. The J segment lost 7 bases and the V segment lost 0 bases, leaving 4 bases of the junction unmatched. The V gene's germline CDR1 is ENHRY and CDR2 SYGVKD. CDR3 DNA: TGTGCCATCAGTGAGTCGGGGACAGGGTTCCAGCCCCAGCATTTT. Residues: CAISESGTGFQPQHF.

This clone was counted between two and nine times. In the same sample, other DNA sequences code for this CDR3. The chain employs TRBV30 and TRBJ1-1; 10 nucleotides align to TRBD1. CDR3 length: 13 residues. Germline V gives CDR1 GTSNPN, CDR2 SVGIG (reference sequence). V trimming: 1 base; J trimming: 5 bases; junction bases outside the gene matches: 1. DNA of the CDR3: TGTGCCTGGAGTGGGACAGGGGGGACTGAAGCTTTCTTT. Amino acid sequence: CAWSGTGGTEAFF.

A word on this clone: The same CDR3 can be traced to other DNA sequences in this sample. This chain connects TRBV5-1 to TRBJ2-1; the match to TRBD1 covers 7 bases. CDR3 size: 15 residues. With 0 bases clipped from V and 3 bases from J, the junction kept 3 bases outside the gene matches. The germline gives CDR1 SGHRS, CDR2 YFSETQ. CDR3: CASSLGGGSYNEQFF. In DNA form, the CDR3 reads TGCGCCAGCAGCTTGGGAGGGGGCAGCTACAATGAGCAGTTCTTC.

The chain combines TRBV5-4 with TRBJ2-3; 15 bases are shared with TRBD2. CDR1 is SGHNT, CDR2 YYREEE, per germline (reference sequence). This CDR3 spans 16 amino acids. With 4 bases clipped from V and 4 bases from J, the junction kept 4 bases outside the gene matches. The CDR3 DNA sequence: TGTGCCAGCAGCGTGGGACTAGCGGGAGGTTCAGATACGCAGTATTTT. Amino acid sequence: CASSVGLAGGSDTQYF.

This chain links TRBV28 with TRBJ1-5; 7 bases are a match to TRBD1. The ends lost 4 bases at V and 3 bases at J; junction bases unmatched: 3. The CDR3 is 14 residues long. CDR1 is MDHEN, CDR2 SYDVKM, per germline. DNA for the CDR3: TGTGCCAGCAGTTCCGGGACAGTCAATCAGCCCCAGCATTTT. This gives the protein CASSSGTVNQPQHF.